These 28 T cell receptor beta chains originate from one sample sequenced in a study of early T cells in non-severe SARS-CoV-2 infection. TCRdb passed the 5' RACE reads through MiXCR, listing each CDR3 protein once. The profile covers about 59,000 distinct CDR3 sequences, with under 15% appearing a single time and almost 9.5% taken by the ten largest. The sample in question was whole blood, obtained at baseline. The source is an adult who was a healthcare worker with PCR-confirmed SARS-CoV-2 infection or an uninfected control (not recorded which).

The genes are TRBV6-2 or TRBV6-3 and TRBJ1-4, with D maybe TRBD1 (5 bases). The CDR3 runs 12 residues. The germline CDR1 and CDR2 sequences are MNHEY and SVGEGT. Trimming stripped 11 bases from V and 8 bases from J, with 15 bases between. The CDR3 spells CAASGTPEKLFF. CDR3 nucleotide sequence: TGTGCCGCCTCGGGGACCCCCGAAAAACTGTTTTTT.

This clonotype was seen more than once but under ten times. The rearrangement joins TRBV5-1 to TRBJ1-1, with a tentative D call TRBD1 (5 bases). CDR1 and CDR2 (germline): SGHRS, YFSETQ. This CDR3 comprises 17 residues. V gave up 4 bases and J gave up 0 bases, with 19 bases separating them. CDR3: CASSPFQGRTMNTEAFF. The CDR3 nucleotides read TGCGCCAGCAGCCCCTTTCAGGGTCGCACTATGAACACTGAAGCTTTCTTT. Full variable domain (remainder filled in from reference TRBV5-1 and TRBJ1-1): KAGVTQTPRYLIKTRGQQVTLSCSPISGHRSVSWYQQTPGQGLQFLFEYFSETQRNKGNFPGRFSGRQFSNSRSEMNVSTLELGDSALYLCASSPFQGRTMNTEAFFGQGTRLTVV.

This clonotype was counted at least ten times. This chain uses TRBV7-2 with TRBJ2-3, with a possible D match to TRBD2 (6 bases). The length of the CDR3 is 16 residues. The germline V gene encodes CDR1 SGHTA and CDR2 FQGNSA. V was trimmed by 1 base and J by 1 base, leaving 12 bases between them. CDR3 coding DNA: TGTGCCAGCAGCTTAGAAGGCTGGGGGGGCACAGATACGCAGTATTTT. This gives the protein CASSLEGWGGTDTQYF.

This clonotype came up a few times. CDR3 region: CASSFGITETQYF. For the CDR3, the DNA is TGCGCCAGCAGCTTCGGTATAACAGAGACCCAGTACTTC. The chain carries TRBV5-1 and TRBJ2-5; D not resolved. The length of the CDR3 is 13 residues. Germline V gene data show CDR1 as SGHRS and CDR2 as YFSETQ. Trimming removed 2 bases at V and 4 bases at J, with 9 bases between.

CDR3: CSARDWGLAGGNEQFF. For the CDR3, the DNA is TGCAGTGCTAGAGATTGGGGGCTAGCGGGAGGCAATGAGCAGTTCTTC. The chain combines TRBV20-1 with TRBJ2-1, with TRBD2 matching over 11 bases. This CDR3 has 16 residues. V shed 0 bases and J 6 bases; nucleotides not matched to a gene: 7. CDR1 and CDR2 (germline): DFQATT, SNEGSKA (reference sequence).

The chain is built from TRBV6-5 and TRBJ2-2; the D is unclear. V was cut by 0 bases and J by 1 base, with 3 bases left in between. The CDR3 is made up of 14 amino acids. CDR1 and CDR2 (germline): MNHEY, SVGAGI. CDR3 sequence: CASSYSRNTGELFF. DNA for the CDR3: TGTGCCAGCAGTTACTCGCGGAACACCGGGGAGCTGTTTTTT.

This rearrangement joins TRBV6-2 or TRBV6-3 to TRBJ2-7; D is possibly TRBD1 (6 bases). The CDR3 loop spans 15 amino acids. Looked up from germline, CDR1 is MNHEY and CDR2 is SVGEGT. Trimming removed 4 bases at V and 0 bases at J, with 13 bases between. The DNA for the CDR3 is TGTGCCAGCAGTTTGTCAGGGGCGAACTCCTACGAGCAGTACTTC. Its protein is CASSLSGANSYEQYF.

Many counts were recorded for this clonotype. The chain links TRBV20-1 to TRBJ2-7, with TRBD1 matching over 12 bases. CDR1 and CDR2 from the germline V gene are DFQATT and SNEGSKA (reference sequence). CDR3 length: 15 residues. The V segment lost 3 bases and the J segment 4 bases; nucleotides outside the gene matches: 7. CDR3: CSASIPGQGAYEQYF. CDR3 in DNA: TGCAGTGCTAGTATCCCGGGACAGGGGGCTTACGAGCAGTACTTC.

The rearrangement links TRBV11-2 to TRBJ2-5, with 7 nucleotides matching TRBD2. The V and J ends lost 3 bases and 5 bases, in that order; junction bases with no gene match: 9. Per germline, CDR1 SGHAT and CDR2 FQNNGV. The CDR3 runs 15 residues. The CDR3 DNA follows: TGTGCCAGCAGCTTGGGGGAGGGCGCTAAGGAGACCCAGTACTTC. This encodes CASSLGEGAKETQYF. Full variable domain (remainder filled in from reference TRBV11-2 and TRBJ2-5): EAGVAQSPRYKIIEKRQSVAFWCNPISGHATLYWYQQILGQGPKLLIQFQNNGVVDDSQLPKDRFSAERLKGVDSTLKIQPAKLEDSAVYLCASSLGEGAKETQYFGPGTRLLVL.

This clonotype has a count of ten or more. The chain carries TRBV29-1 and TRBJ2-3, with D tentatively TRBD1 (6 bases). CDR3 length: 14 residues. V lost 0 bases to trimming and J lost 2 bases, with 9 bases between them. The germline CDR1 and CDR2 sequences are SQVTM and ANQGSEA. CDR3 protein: CSVEEQGPTDTQYF. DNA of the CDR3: TGCAGCGTTGAAGAACAGGGTCCCACAGATACGCAGTATTTT.

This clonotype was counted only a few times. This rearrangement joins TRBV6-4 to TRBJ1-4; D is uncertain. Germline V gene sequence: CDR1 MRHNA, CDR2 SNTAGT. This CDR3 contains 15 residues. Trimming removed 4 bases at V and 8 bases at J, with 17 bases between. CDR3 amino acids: CASSAHRVLREKLFF. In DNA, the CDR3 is TGTGCCAGCAGTGCCCACCGGGTCCTGAGGGAAAAACTGTTTTTT.

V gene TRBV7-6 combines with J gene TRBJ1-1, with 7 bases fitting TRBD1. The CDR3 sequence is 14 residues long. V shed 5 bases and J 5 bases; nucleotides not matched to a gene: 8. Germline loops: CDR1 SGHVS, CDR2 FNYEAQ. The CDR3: CASSPLQGRTEAFF. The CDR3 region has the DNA TGTGCCAGCAGCCCTCTACAGGGGCGGACTGAAGCTTTCTTT.

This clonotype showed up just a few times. CDR3 in DNA: TGTGCCAGCAGCCGTACTAGCGGGAAGGGTGAGCAGTTCTTC. Translated, it gives CASSRTSGKGEQFF. J is TRBJ2-1 and V is TRBV13, with TRBD2 matching over 10 bases. V lost 5 bases, J lost 9 bases, and 7 bases stayed unmatched. Germline-derived CDR1 and CDR2 are PRHDT and FYEKMQ (reference sequence). CDR3 length equals 14 residues.

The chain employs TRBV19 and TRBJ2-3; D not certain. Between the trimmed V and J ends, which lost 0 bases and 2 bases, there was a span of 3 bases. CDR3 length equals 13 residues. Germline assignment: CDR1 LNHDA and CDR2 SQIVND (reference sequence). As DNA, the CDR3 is TGTGCCAGTAGTATAGACCACACAGATACGCAGTATTTT. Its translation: CASSIDHTDTQYF. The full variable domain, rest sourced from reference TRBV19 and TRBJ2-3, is DGGITQSPKYLFRKEGQNVTLSCEQNLNHDAMYWYRQDPGQGLRLIYYSQIVNDFQKGDIAEGYSVSREKKESFPLTVTSAQKNPTAFYLCASSIDHTDTQYFGPGTRLTVL.

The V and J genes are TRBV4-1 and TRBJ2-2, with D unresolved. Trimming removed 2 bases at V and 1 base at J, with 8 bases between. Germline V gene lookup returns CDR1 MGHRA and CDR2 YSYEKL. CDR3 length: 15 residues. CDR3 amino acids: CASSQRTVNTGELFF. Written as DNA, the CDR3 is TGCGCCAGCAGCCAAAGGACCGTGAACACCGGGGAGCTGTTTTTT.

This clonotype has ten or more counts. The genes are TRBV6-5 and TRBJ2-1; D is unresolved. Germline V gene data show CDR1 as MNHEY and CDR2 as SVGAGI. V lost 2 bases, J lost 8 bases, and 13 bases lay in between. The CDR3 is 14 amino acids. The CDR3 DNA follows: TGTGCCAGCAGTTACGGTCGCCATGGGGATGAGCAGTTCTTC. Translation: CASSYGRHGDEQFF.

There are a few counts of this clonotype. CDR3 sequence (DNA): TGTGCCAGCAGCCTGGAGTTCTATGGCTACACCTTC. This codes for CASSLEFYGYTF. The rearrangement joins TRBV3-1 to TRBJ1-2; no definite D call. The CDR3 has 12 residues. The V gene's germline CDR1 is LGHDT and CDR2 YNNKEL (reference sequence). V was pared by 4 bases and J by 4 bases, with 7 bases between.

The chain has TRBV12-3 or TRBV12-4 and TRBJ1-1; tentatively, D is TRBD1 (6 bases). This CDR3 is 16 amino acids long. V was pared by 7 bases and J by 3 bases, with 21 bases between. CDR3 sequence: CASNPWGGEGDTEAFF. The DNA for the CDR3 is TGTGCCAGCAACCCCTGGGGGGGAGAGGGGGACACTGAAGCTTTCTTT.

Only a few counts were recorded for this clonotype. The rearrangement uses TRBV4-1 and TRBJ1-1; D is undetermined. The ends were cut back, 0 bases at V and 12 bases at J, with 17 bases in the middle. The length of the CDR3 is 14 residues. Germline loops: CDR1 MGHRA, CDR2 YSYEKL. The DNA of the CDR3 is TGCGCCAGCAGCCAAGAATGGGGTCTCTCCTATCCTTTCTTT. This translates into CASSQEWGLSYPFF.

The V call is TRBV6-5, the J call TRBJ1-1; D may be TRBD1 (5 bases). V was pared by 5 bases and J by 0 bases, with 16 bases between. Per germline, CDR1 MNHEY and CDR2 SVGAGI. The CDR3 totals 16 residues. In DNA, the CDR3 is TGTGCCAGCAGTCGCCGGGAGGGACCGTTGAACACTGAAGCTTTCTTT. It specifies CASSRREGPLNTEAFF.

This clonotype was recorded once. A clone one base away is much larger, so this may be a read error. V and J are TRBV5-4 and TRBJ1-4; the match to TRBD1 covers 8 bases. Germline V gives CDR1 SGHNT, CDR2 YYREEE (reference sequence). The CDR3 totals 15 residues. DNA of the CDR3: TGTGTCAGCAGCGCAAACAGGGGGATAAATGAAAAACTGTTTTTT. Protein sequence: CVSSANRGINEKLFF.

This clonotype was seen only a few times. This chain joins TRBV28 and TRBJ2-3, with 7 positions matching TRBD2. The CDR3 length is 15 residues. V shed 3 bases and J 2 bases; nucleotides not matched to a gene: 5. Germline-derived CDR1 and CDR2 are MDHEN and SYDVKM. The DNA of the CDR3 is TGTGCCAGCAGTTTTATCGGGGGGAACACAGATACGCAGTATTTT. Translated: CASSFIGGNTDTQYF.

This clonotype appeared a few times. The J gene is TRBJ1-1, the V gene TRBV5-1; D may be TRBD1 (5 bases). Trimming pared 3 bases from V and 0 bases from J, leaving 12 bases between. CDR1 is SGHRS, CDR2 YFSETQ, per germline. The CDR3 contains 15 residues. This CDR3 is CASSSVGAMNTEAFF. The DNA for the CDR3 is TGCGCCAGCAGCTCGGTAGGGGCGATGAACACTGAAGCTTTCTTT.

The DNA for the CDR3 is TGTGCCACCAGTGATTTCGCCAGGGGAAAGGATGAGCAGTTCTTC. Its translation: CATSDFARGKDEQFF. The chain uses TRBV24-1 and TRBJ2-1, with a possible D match to TRBD1 (6 bases). CDR3 length equals 15 residues. The ends were cut back, 1 base at V and 8 bases at J, with 14 bases in the middle. CDR1 is KGHDR, CDR2 SFDVKD, per germline.

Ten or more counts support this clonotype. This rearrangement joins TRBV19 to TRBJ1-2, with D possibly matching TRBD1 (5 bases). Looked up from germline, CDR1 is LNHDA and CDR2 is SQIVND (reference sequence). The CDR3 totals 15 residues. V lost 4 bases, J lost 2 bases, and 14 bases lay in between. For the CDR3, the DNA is TGTGCCAGTAGTACCCGCAGGGAAATCAACTATGGCTACACCTTC. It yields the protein CASSTRREINYGYTF.

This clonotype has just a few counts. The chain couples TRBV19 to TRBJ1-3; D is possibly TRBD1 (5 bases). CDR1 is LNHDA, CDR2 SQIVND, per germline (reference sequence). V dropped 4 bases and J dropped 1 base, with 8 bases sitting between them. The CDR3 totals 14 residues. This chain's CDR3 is CASSRGKSGNTIYF. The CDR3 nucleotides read TGTGCCAGTAGTAGGGGGAAGTCTGGAAACACCATATATTTT. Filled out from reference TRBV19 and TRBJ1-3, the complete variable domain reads DGGITQSPKYLFRKEGQNVTLSCEQNLNHDAMYWYRQDPGQGLRLIYYSQIVNDFQKGDIAEGYSVSREKKESFPLTVTSAQKNPTAFYLCASSRGKSGNTIYFGEGSWLTVV.

The CDR3 protein is CSARDWNRSFYEQYF. The DNA for the CDR3 is TGCAGTGCTAGAGATTGGAACAGGAGTTTCTACGAGCAGTACTTC. The genes are TRBV20-1 and TRBJ2-7; perhaps TRBD1 as D (5 bases). Trimming took off 0 bases at V and 3 bases at J, with 15 bases between the two ends. The V gene's germline CDR1 is DFQATT and CDR2 SNEGSKA (reference sequence). The CDR3 loop spans 15 amino acids.

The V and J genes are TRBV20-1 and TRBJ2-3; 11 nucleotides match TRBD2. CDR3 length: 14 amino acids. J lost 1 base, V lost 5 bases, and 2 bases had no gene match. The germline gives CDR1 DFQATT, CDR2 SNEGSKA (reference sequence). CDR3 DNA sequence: TGCAGTGCTTCGACTAGCGGGGGCACAGATACGCAGTATTTT. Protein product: CSASTSGGTDTQYF.